The source of this TCR beta chain is a study of Ad26.COV2.S vaccination and SARS-CoV-2 variants. Sequencing used immunoSEQ multiplex PCR; TCRdb keeps in-frame clones, though not all of them. The data hold roughly 700,000 clones, with 70% to 90% observed a single time. Germline V gives CDR1 MNHEY, CDR2 SMNVEV (reference sequence). After removal of 3 bases from V and 6 bases from J, the junction contained 3 bases not matched to a gene. CDR3 length equals 15 residues. The treatment denotes: some 20 received Ad26.COV2.S at low or high dose, single or two shots; about 5 received placebo; per-sample allocation not given. Day 63 following the first vaccine or placebo injection was when the samples were taken.

The chain joins TRBV27 to TRBJ2-1, with 12 positions matching TRBD2. This receptor was obtained from a person aged 18-65 years who received the Ad26.COV2.S COVID-19 vaccine or a placebo. Specimen: peripheral blood, collected in a trial of Ad26.COV2.S vaccine versus placebo. The CDR3 reads CASSFGLAGLNEQFF. CDR3 in DNA: TGTGCCAGCAGTTTTGGACTAGCGGGACTCAATGAGCAGTTCTTC.